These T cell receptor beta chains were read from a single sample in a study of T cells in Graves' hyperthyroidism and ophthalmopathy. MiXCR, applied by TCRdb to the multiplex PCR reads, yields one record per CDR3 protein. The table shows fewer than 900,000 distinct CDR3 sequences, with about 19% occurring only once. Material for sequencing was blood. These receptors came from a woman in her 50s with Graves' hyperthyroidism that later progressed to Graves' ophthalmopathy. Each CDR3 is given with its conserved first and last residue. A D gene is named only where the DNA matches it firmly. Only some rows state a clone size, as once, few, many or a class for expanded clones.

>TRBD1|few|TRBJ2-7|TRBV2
TGTGCCAGCAGGGTCGCGACAGGGGACACCTACGAGCAGTACTTC
CASRVATGDTYEQYF
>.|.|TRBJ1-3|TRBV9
TGTGCCAGCAGCGTAGAGGGGATGGGAAACACCATATATTTT
CASSVEGMGNTIYF
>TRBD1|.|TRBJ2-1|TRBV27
TGTGCCAGCAGCCTAGATGGGACAGACCCCTCCAATGAGCAGTTCTTC
CASSLDGTDPSNEQFF
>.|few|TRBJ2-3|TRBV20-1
TGCAGTGCTGAAAGCGGCGGCCCGAGCACAGATACGCAGTATTTT
CSAESGGPSTDTQYF
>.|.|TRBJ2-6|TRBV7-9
TGTGCCAGCAGCCCTCCACGGGTTCAGGGGGCCAACGTCCTGACTTTC
CASSPPRVQGANVLTF
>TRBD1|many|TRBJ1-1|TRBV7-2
TGTGCCAGCAGCTCGAGACAGGGGGCGATAAACACTGAAGCTTTCTTT
CASSSRQGAINTEAFF
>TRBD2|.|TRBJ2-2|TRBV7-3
TGTGCCAGCAGCCACGGACTAGCGGGGGCCCGCACCGGGGAGCTGTTTTTT
CASSHGLAGARTGELFF
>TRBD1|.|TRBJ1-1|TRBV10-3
TGTGCCATCAAAATTAGGGACAGAAACACTGAAGCTTTCTTT
CAIKIRDRNTEAFF
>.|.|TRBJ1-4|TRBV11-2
TGTGCCAGCAGCCGAGGGACCCTTTTCGCCCACGAAAAACTGTTTTTT
CASSRGTLFAHEKLFF
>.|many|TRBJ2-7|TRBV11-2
TGTGCCAGCAGCTTCCCTCCGGACAGTGAACCCTACGAGCAGTACTTC
CASSFPPDSEPYEQYF
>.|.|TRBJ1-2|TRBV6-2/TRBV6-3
TGTGCCAGCAGACTGGTTTCGGGCTACACCTTC
CASRLVSGYTF
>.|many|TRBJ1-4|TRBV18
TGTGCCAGCTCACAGACTGCTGGTAATGAAAAACTGTTTTTT
CASSQTAGNEKLFF
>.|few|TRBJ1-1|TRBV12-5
TGTGCTAGTGGTTTGGTAAGGTACACTGAAGCTTTCTTT
CASGLVRYTEAFF
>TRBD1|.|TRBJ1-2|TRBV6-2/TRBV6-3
TGTGCCAGCAGTGACCTGGACAGGGGGAAGGGCTACACCTTC
CASSDLDRGKGYTF
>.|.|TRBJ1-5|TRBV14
TGTGTCACCCCCCCCGGACAGCCCCAGCATTTT
CVTPPGQPQHF
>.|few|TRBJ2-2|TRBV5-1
TGCGCCAGCAGCTGGGGGGCCTCGAACACCGGGGAGCTGTTTTTT
CASSWGASNTGELFF
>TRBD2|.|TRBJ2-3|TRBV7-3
TGTGCCAGCAGCGCTCGGGGGGTGCGCGGCACAGATACGCAGTATTTT
CASSARGVRGTDTQYF
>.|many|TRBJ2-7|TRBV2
TGTGCCAGCAGTGAAGTACGGCAGGGCCCCTACGAGCAGTACTTC
CASSEVRQGPYEQYF
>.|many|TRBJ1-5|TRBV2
TGTGCCAGCAGTGAAATCGTGGAGGACACGGTCAATCAGCCCCAGCATTTT
CASSEIVEDTVNQPQHF
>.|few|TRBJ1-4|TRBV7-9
TGTGCCAGCAGCCTCGGGGGCCCTGAAAAACTGTTTTTT
CASSLGGPEKLFF
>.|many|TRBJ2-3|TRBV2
TGTGCCAGCAGTGAAAGAGTCGGACGGACAGATACGCAGTATTTT
CASSERVGRTDTQYF
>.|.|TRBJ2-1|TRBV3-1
TGTGCCAGCAGCCAAGTAGATATTACCTACAATGAGCAGTTCTTC
CASSQVDITYNEQFF
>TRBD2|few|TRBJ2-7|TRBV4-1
TGCGCCAGCCGCGGGGGGCTAGGCGAGCAGTACTTC
CASRGGLGEQYF
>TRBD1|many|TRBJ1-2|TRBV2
TGTGCCAGCGGACCGAGGGGACAGCACTATGGCTACACCTTC
CASGPRGQHYGYTF
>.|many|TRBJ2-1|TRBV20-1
TGCAGTGCAAAGAACGCCTACAATGAGCAGTTCTTC
CSAKNAYNEQFF
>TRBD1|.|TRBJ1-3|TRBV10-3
TGTGCCATCAGTACAGGGGGCGCGTCTGGAAACACCATATATTTT
CAISTGGASGNTIYF
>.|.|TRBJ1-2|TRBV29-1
TGCAGCGTTGACGCGGGGCCGGGTAACTATGGCTACACCTTC
CSVDAGPGNYGYTF
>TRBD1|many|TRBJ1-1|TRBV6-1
TGTGCCAGCAGTCTTGACAGGGGTGGTGAAGCTTTCTTT
CASSLDRGGEAFF
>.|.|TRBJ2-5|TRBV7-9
TGTGCCAGCAGCCCCAGCTGGGGCCAAGAGACCCAGTACTTC
CASSPSWGQETQYF
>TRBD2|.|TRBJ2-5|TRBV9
TGTGCCAGCAGTGATGGGAGGGTTTCGAAAGAGACCCAGTACTTC
CASSDGRVSKETQYF
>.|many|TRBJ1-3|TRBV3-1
TGTGCCAGCAGCCAAGCCGGTGGAAACACCATATATTTT
CASSQAGGNTIYF
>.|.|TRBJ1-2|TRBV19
TGTGCCAGTATCGGACGGTACTCTAACTATGGCTACACCTTC
CASIGRYSNYGYTF
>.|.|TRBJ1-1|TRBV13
TGTGCCAGCAGTACAAATTGGGGCACTGAAGCTTTCTTT
CASSTNWGTEAFF
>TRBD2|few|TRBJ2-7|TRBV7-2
TGTGCCAGCAGGCAAGGACTAGCGGGGGGCGCCTACGAGCAGTACTTC
CASRQGLAGGAYEQYF
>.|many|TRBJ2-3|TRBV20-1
TGCAGTGCTAGAGCGAACGGAGACACAGATACGCAGTATTTT
CSARANGDTDTQYF
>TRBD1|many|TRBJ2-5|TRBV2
TGTGCCAGCCTCCCACAGGGGGCGTGGGAGACCCAGTACTTC
CASLPQGAWETQYF
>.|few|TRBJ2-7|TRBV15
TGTGCCACCAGCAGAGAAGTGAGCTCCTACGAGCAGTACTTC
CATSREVSSYEQYF
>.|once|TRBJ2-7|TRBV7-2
TGTGCCAGCAGCTCGGAGTTAGGCGAGCAGTACTTC
CASSSELGEQYF
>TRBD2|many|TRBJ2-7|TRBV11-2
TGTGCCAGCGTCCATCGAGCGGGGGGGAGCTCCTACGAGCAGTACTTC
CASVHRAGGSSYEQYF
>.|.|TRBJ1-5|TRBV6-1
TGTGCCAGCAGGGCGTCGGGGTGGAATGGAAATCAGCCCCAGCATTTT
CASRASGWNGNQPQHF
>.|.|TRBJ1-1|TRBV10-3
TGTGCCATCGGTGATTTTGACAGAAGGCTGAACACTGAAGCTTTCTTT
CAIGDFDRRLNTEAFF
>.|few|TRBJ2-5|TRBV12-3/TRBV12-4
TGTGCCAGCACGGCCAGAAGATTGGAGACCCAGTACTTC
CASTARRLETQYF
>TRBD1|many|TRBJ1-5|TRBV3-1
TGTGCCAGCAGCCCCCGGACAGGGAACCAGCATTTT
CASSPRTGNQHF
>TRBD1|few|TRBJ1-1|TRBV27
TGTGCCAGCATGACAGGGGGCAACACTGAAGCTTTCTTT
CASMTGGNTEAFF
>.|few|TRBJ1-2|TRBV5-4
TGTGCCAGCAGCTTTTTCGGGGAAAACTATGGCTACACCTTC
CASSFFGENYGYTF
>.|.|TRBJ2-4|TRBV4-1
TGCGCCAGCAGCCAAGACAAAAACATTCAGTACTTC
CASSQDKNIQYF
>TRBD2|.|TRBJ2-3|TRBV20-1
TGCAGTGCTCCGCGGGGGGGAGGAGATACGCAGTATTTT
CSAPRGGGDTQYF
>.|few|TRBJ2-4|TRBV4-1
TGCGCCAGCAGCCAAGATTCAACAGCGGGTTATGGAAACATTCAGTACTTC
CASSQDSTAGYGNIQYF
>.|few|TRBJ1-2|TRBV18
TGTGCCAGCTCACCGGGGGGGCCCCTTTATGGCTACACCTTC
CASSPGGPLYGYTF